These 19 T cell receptor beta chains were sequenced from one sample in a study of cytomegalovirus exposure and HLA in healthy donors. The PCR used 60 Vbeta and 13 Jbeta primers. Profiled with immunoSEQ multiplex PCR; TCRdb holds only in-frame clones, not every one. The sample lists 150,000 to 200,000 clones; 9.5% were seen once. What was sequenced was PBMCs. These receptors were obtained from a woman in her thirties in good health and CMV-seropositive.

This clone was observed a handful of times. This chain links TRBV15 with TRBJ2-2, with no clear D. V was clipped by 3 bases and J by 4 bases, with 6 bases between them. CDR1 and CDR2 from the germline V gene are LNHNV and YYDKDF (reference sequence). This CDR3 region has 13 residues. The CDR3 DNA follows: TGTGCCACCAGCAGCTGGAGCACCGGGGAGCTGTTTTTT. It encodes CATSSWSTGELFF.

This chain uses TRBV6-5 with TRBJ1-2; D not certain. The CDR3 runs to 12 residues. Germline V lookup: CDR1 MNHEY, CDR2 SVGAGI. Trimming removed 6 bases from V and 5 bases from J, with 10 bases in between. The CDR3, as DNA: TGTGCCAGCAGGGACGGAGGGTATGGCTACACCTTC. Protein sequence: CASRDGGYGYTF.

The rearrangement links TRBV2 to TRBJ2-7; D perhaps matches TRBD1 (5 bases). Germline values: CDR1 SNHLY, CDR2 FYNNEI. This CDR3 is built from 12 residues. The V and J ends lost 9 bases and 1 base respectively, with 10 bases between them. DNA of the CDR3: TGTGCCAGTTGCAGGGTGTCCTACGAGCAGTACTTC. Encoded protein: CASCRVSYEQYF.

The chain is built from TRBV19 and TRBJ2-3; D ambiguous. V lost 3 bases and J lost 6, with 4 bases in between. The CDR3 sequence is 11 residues long. The germline V gene has CDR1 LNHDA and CDR2 SQIVND (reference sequence). The CDR3 protein is CASSILDTQYF. The DNA for the CDR3 is TGTGCCAGTAGTATTCTGGATACGCAGTATTTT.

Only a few counts were recorded for this clone. The chain couples TRBV10-2 to TRBJ2-1, with D perhaps TRBD1 (6 bases). V was clipped by 5 bases and J by 0 bases, with 14 bases between them. Germline CDR1 is WSHSY and CDR2 is SAAADI. CDR3 length: 16 amino acids. CDR3 in DNA: TGCGCCAGCAGTCGACAGGTCTCGAGCTCCTACAATGAGCAGTTCTTC. Translating gives CASSRQVSSSYNEQFF.

This clone was seen only a few times. The rearrangement uses TRBV5-4 and TRBJ2-7; TRBD2 aligns across 14 bases. CDR3 length: 15 residues. The ends lost 4 bases at V and 3 bases at J; junction bases unmatched: 3. The V gene's germline CDR1 is SGHNT and CDR2 YYREEE (reference sequence). The CDR3 here is CASSRGTSGSYEQYF. In DNA, the CDR3 is TGTGCCAGCAGCCGCGGGACTAGCGGGAGCTACGAGCAGTACTTC.

This clone occurred once. The CDR3 sequence is CATRQGSNQPQHF. As DNA, the CDR3 is TGTGCCACACGACAGGGTAGCAATCAGCCCCAGCATTTT. The V gene is TRBV10-3, the J gene TRBJ1-5, with 7 bases that match TRBD1. The germline V gene encodes CDR1 ENHRY and CDR2 SYGVKD. The ends lost 10 bases at V and 0 bases at J; junction bases unmatched: 3. This CDR3 has 13 residues.

The sample holds a few counts of this clone. One junction end disagrees with the germline gene, perhaps due to a read error. Other nucleotide sequences in the sample specify the same CDR3. This rearrangement joins TRBV9 to TRBJ2-7, with TRBD2 matching 8 bases. This CDR3 has 14 residues. CDR1 and CDR2 (germline): SGDLS, YYNGEE. As DNA, the CDR3 is TGCGCCAGCAGCGTGGGACTAGGGACTTACGAGCAGTACTTC. This sequence encodes CASSVGLGTYEQYF.

This clone has a handful of counts. The chain uses TRBV2 and TRBJ1-1, with D unclear. V was cut by 8 bases and J by 4 bases, with 11 bases left in between. The germline gives CDR1 SNHLY, CDR2 FYNNEI. CDR3 size: 12 residues. CDR3 residues: CASSEFGTEAFF. CDR3 sequence (DNA): TGTGCCAGCTCTGAGTTTGGCACTGAAGCTTTCTTT.

There are a few counts of this clone. The CDR3 protein is CAWSPNRAYGYTF. In nucleotides, the CDR3 is TGTGCCTGGAGTCCCAACAGGGCCTATGGCTACACCTTC. V is TRBV30 and J is TRBJ1-2, with D possibly TRBD1 on 6 matching bases. Trimming took off 2 bases at V and 4 bases at J, with 11 bases between the two ends. This CDR3 has 13 residues. CDR1 and CDR2 from the germline V gene are GTSNPN and SVGIG (reference sequence).

As to this clone: Relative to the germline gene, one junction end is altered; a read error may explain this. This chain connects TRBV30 to TRBJ2-5; D perhaps matches TRBD1 (6 bases). Germline loops: CDR1 GTSNPN, CDR2 SVGIG (reference sequence). This CDR3 is 13 amino acids long. The CDR3, as DNA: TGTGCCTGGAGTGTAGACAGGCAAGGGACCCAGTACTTC. It is translated as CAWSVDRQGTQYF. The whole variable domain, remainder taken from reference TRBV30 and TRBJ2-5, is SQTIHQWPATLVQPVGSPLSLECTVEGTSNPNLYWYRQAAGRGLQLLFYSVGIGQISSEVPQNLSASRPQDRQFILSSKKLLLSDSGFYLCAWSVDRQGTQYFGPGTRLLVL.

In this sample, this clone turned up a few times. V gene TRBV30 combines with J gene TRBJ1-6, with unresolved D. CDR1 is GTSNPN, CDR2 SVGIG, per germline (reference sequence). V lost 3 bases and J 9 bases, leaving 15 bases between the germline ends. The CDR3 loop spans 14 amino acids. The CDR3 DNA reads TGTGCCTGGAGGAGCGGCCCCCTTACTTCACCCCTCCACTTT. Translated: CAWRSGPLTSPLHF. The full variable domain, its missing parts supplied by reference TRBV30 and TRBJ1-6, is SQTIHQWPATLVQPVGSPLSLECTVEGTSNPNLYWYRQAAGRGLQLLFYSVGIGQISSEVPQNLSASRPQDRQFILSSKKLLLSDSGFYLCAWRSGPLTSPLHFGNGTRLTVT.

This chain uses TRBV30 with TRBJ2-1; D is unresolved. Trimming cost V 3 bases and J 6 bases, with 6 bases left between them. Germline V gene data show CDR1 as GTSNPN and CDR2 as SVGIG (reference sequence). The CDR3 spans 11 residues. CDR3 in DNA: TGTGCCTGGAGCTTGCGCAATGAGCAGTTCTTC. Amino acids: CAWSLRNEQFF.

V and J are TRBV11-1 and TRBJ2-3; D might be TRBD2 (5 bases). Germline assignment: CDR1 SGHAT and CDR2 FQDESV (reference sequence). The CDR3 extends over 15 amino acids. The V end lost 4 bases, the J end lost 1 base, and 12 bases lay between the germline ends. The CDR3 region is CASSSIEGGTDTQYF. The CDR3 region has the DNA TGTGCCAGCAGCTCAATAGAGGGAGGCACAGATACGCAGTATTTT.

This clone came up a few times. CDR3 protein: CSVIGTANTGELFF. In nucleotides, the CDR3 is TGCAGCGTTATCGGGACAGCGAACACCGGGGAGCTGTTTTTT. The chain couples TRBV29-1 to TRBJ2-2, with 7 bases that match TRBD1. This CDR3 comprises 14 residues. V dropped 5 bases and J dropped 0; count of bases not matched to a gene: 3. Germline values: CDR1 SQVTM, CDR2 ANQGSEA.

The chain employs TRBV19 and TRBJ2-5; TRBD2 matches at 13 bases. CDR1 is LNHDA, CDR2 SQIVND, per germline (reference sequence). The CDR3 is made up of 17 amino acids. Trimming at V came to 5 bases and at J to 0 bases, leaving 6 bases not matched to a gene. Written as DNA, the CDR3 is TGTGCCAGTAGTCCCGGGACTAGCGGGGTACACCAAGAGACCCAGTACTTC. As protein: CASSPGTSGVHQETQYF. The full variable domain, its missing parts supplied by reference TRBV19 and TRBJ2-5, is DGGITQSPKYLFRKEGQNVTLSCEQNLNHDAMYWYRQDPGQGLRLIYYSQIVNDFQKGDIAEGYSVSREKKESFPLTVTSAQKNPTAFYLCASSPGTSGVHQETQYFGPGTRLLVL.

This chain links TRBV5-1 with TRBJ2-5; D is unclear. Trimming took 7 bases from V and 5 from J, leaving 24 bases between them. Germline CDR1 is SGHRS and CDR2 is YFSETQ. The CDR3 totals 16 residues. The CDR3 DNA sequence: TGCGCCAGCCGATTGAGGAGTCCAGATTTATCCGAGACCCAGTACTTC. Residues: CASRLRSPDLSETQYF.

The chain links TRBV6-5 to TRBJ2-7; 7 bases line up with TRBD2. Germline CDR1 MNHEY, CDR2 SVGAGI. J gave up 3 bases and V 5 bases, and 4 bases lay outside the gene matches. The CDR3 contains 13 residues. In DNA, the CDR3 is TGTGCCAGCAGTGGACTAGAGGGCTACGAGCAGTACTTC. This encodes CASSGLEGYEQYF.

This clone has more than one count but fewer than ten. The rearrangement uses TRBV5-1 and TRBJ2-3, with 8 positions matching TRBD2. The V and J ends lost 0 bases and 13 bases, in that order; junction bases with no gene match: 19. CDR3 length: 17 amino acids. Germline CDR1 reads SGHRS; CDR2 reads YFSETQ. The CDR3 is CASSLGLAGTTVFEEYF. The CDR3 DNA is TGCGCCAGCAGCTTGGGGTTAGCGGGGACTACCGTCTTCGAGGAGTATTTT.